This T cell receptor beta chain was profiled in a study of CD8+ T cells in alopecia areata. The overall study: Patients took tofacitinib for 6 to 18 months, followed by 6 drug-free months. Study results and caveats: Tofacitinib yielded significantly lower scalp clonality and fewer expanded CD8+ clones among the top 100.

Treatment noted: oral pan-JAK inhibitor, 5-10 mg twice daily. PBMCs yielded sorted CD4+ and CD8+ T cells. This clone appeared a few times. Its matching antigen is unknown. cDNA serving as the sequencing template came from extracted, reverse transcribed RNA. TCRdb keeps only in-frame clones here, not all; method: immunoSEQ multiplex PCR. The sample lists about 90,000 clones, around 47% occurring once. Germline lookup yields CDR1 SGHAT and CDR2 FQNNGV. V dropped 5 bases and J dropped 8; count of bases not matched to a gene: 11. The CDR3 length is 15 residues. This chain links TRBV11-2 with TRBJ2-1; 8 bases are a match to TRBD2. This sample comprised CD8+ T cells sorted from blood, obtained at week 24, from a patient treated with tofacitinib. The sequence came from a human donor with alopecia areata. The CDR3 DNA follows: TGTGCCAGCAGCCCGACGCTCCTAGCGGGCGATGAGCAGTTCTTC. This gives the protein CASSPTLLAGDEQFF.